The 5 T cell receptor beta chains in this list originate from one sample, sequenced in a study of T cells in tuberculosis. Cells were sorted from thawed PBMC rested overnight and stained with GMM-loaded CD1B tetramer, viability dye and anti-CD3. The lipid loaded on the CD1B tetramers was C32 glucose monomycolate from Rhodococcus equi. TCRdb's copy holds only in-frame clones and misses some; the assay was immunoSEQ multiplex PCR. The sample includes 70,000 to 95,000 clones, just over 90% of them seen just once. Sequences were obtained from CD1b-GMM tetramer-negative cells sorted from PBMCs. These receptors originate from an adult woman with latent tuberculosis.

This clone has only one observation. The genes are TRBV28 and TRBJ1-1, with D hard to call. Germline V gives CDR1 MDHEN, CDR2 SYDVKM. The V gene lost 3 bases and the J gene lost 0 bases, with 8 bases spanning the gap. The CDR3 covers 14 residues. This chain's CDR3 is CASSFHDMNTEAFF. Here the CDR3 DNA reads TGTGCCAGCAGTTTTCACGACATGAACACTGAAGCTTTCTTT.

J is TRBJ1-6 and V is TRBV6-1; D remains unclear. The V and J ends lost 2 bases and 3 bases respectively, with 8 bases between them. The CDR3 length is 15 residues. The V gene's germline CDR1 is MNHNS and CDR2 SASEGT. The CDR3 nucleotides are TGTGCCAGCAGTGAACGGGTAATCTATAATTCACCCCTCCACTTT. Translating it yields CASSERVIYNSPLHF.

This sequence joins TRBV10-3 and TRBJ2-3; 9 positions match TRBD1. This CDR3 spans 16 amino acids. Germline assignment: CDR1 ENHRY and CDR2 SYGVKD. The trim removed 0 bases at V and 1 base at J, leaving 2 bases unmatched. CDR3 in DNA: TGTGCCATCAGTGAGTCGTACAGGGGGCGCACAGATACGCAGTATTTT. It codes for CAISESYRGRTDTQYF.

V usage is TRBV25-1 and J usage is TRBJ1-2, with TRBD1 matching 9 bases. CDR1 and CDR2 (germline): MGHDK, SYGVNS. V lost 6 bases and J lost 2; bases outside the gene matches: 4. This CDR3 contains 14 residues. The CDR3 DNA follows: TGTGCCAGCAGGAGGACAGGGGCCAACTATGGCTACACCTTC. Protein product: CASRRTGANYGYTF.

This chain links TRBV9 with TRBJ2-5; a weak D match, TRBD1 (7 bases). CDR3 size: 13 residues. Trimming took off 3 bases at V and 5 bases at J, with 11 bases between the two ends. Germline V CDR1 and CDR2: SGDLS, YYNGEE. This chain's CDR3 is CASSASGGETQYF. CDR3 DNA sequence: TGTGCCAGCAGCGCCTCAGGGGGGGAGACCCAGTACTTC.